Listed below are T cell receptor beta chains from one sample, sequenced in a study of blood T cell repertoires in COVID-19. Profiling relied on immunoSEQ multiplex PCR, and the TCRdb table lists in-frame clones only, not all of them. The sample has some 370,000 clones, roughly 87% seen once. The specimen sequenced was PBMCs or T cells enriched from blood (not recorded which). The receptor set was obtained from a woman in her forties or fifties who had recovered from COVID-19. CDR3s include the opening cysteine and the closing phenylalanine or tryptophan. D genes are given only for firm matches. The size of a clone is reported for some rows only, either as once, few or many, or as a class for expanded clones.

clone_size | d_call | j_call | v_call | cdr3_nt | cdr3_aa
NA | NA | TRBJ2-7 | TRBV5-1 | TGCGCCAGCAGCTCGTTAGCTGGCGGCGAGCAGTACTTC | CASSSLAGGEQYF
NA | TRBD1 | TRBJ1-5 | TRBV6-4 | TGTGCCAGCAGTGACGCTGCGCAGGGGGTTTATCAGCCCCAGCATTTT | CASSDAAQGVYQPQHF
NA | TRBD1 | TRBJ1-1 | TRBV11-2 | TGTGCCAGCAGCTCCTACGCCCAGGGGGCTGGTGAAGCTTTCTTT | CASSSYAQGAGEAFF
NA | NA | TRBJ2-1 | TRBV12-5 | TGTGCTAGTGGTTTACATACAGGCGTAGAGCAGTTCTTC | CASGLHTGVEQFF
NA | TRBD1 | TRBJ1-2 | TRBV6-1 | TGTGCCAGCACCGCCCCGACAGGGGAAGGCTATGGCTACACCTTC | CASTAPTGEGYGYTF
NA | NA | TRBJ2-1 | TRBV10-3 | TGTGCCATCAGTGAGCCAGGGGCCTACAATGAGCAGTTCTTC | CAISEPGAYNEQFF
NA | TRBD1 | TRBJ2-1 | TRBV30 | TGTGCCTGGAATCTACAGGGGGCGGGTGAGCAGTTCTTC | CAWNLQGAGEQFF
NA | NA | TRBJ1-5 | TRBV10-1 | TGCGCCAGCAGTGATAGTGTCAGGGTGAGCAATCAGCCCCAGCATTTT | CASSDSVRVSNQPQHF
NA | NA | TRBJ1-2 | TRBV6-4 | TGTGCCACCTCCCAGGGAACCTATGGCTACACCTTC | CATSQGTYGYTF
NA | NA | TRBJ1-2 | TRBV4-2 | TGTGCCAGCAGCCAAGGCGCGGGGGGCTACACCTTC | CASSQGAGGYTF
NA | NA | TRBJ2-2 | TRBV30 | TGTGCCTGGGTGTCGGAGGCAGGCTGGACCGGGGAGCTGTTTTTT | CAWVSEAGWTGELFF
NA | TRBD1 | TRBJ1-6 | TRBV5-1 | TGCGCCAGCAGCTCCCGGGACAGCCTTACGGAATCACCCCTCCACTTT | CASSSRDSLTESPLHF
NA | TRBD1 | TRBJ2-3 | TRBV18 | TGTGCCAGCTCCACGGACAGGGTGACAGATACGCAGTATTTT | CASSTDRVTDTQYF
NA | NA | TRBJ1-1 | TRBV6-5 | TGTGCCAGCAGTCAACAGGGAAGCACTGAAGCTTTCTTT | CASSQQGSTEAFF
NA | NA | TRBJ1-2 | TRBV19 | TGTGCCAGTAGGACTCCGGGGCAGGGGTATGACTACTATGGCTACACCTTC | CASRTPGQGYDYYGYTF
once | TRBD1 | TRBJ2-7 | TRBV5-4 | TGTGCCAGCAGCTTGGCAGGGGGCATCTACGAGCAGTACTTC | CASSLAGGIYEQYF
NA | NA | TRBJ2-3 | TRBV4-3 | TGCGCCAGCAGCCAAGATAGGGGCAGCACAGATACGCAGTATTTT | CASSQDRGSTDTQYF
NA | TRBD1 | TRBJ1-6 | TRBV2 | TGTGCCAGCAGTGCCCCGGGACAGTATTCACCCCTCCACTTT | CASSAPGQYSPLHF
NA | NA | TRBJ2-7 | TRBV5-1 | TGCGCCAGCAGCGGCCGGGGCTACGAGCAGTACTTC | CASSGRGYEQYF
NA | NA | TRBJ1-1 | TRBV20-1 | TGCAGTGCTAGTGCAGGGGAGATTGGAGCTTTCTTT | CSASAGEIGAFF
once | NA | TRBJ2-1 | TRBV7-2 | TGTGCCAGCTCCCCTGGCCGGGGGACGAGCTCCTACAATGAGCAGTTCTTC | CASSPGRGTSSYNEQFF
NA | NA | TRBJ2-7 | TRBV10-3 | TGTGCCATCAGCGACGATCCTGCGTCCCGGGGGACCGAGCAGTACTTC | CAISDDPASRGTEQYF
NA | TRBD1 | TRBJ2-7 | TRBV6-2/TRBV6-3 | TGTGCCAGCAGTTACTTCGGACAGGGTATGTTCTACGAGCAGTACTTC | CASSYFGQGMFYEQYF
NA | NA | TRBJ1-2 | TRBV27 | TGTGCCAGCAGTTTATCGATTGGGGGCGGCCCCTATGGCTACACCTTC | CASSLSIGGGPYGYTF
NA | NA | TRBJ1-3 | TRBV9 | TGTGCCAGCAGCGTAGGGGAAGGGGTGATAAACACCATATATTTT | CASSVGEGVINTIYF